A single sample gave rise to the 18 T cell receptor beta chains below, sequenced in a study of blood T cell repertoires in COVID-19. The assay was immunoSEQ multiplex PCR, and TCRdb's table has in-frame clones only and misses some. The table has fewer than 200,000 clones, roughly 76% seen once. Sequenced: peripheral blood. The receptors shown here come from a woman of 80 years or more with COVID-19, enrolled during active disease.

The chain couples TRBV5-8 to TRBJ1-3; D is unclear. V was trimmed by 5 bases and J by 0 bases, leaving 9 bases between them. CDR3 length: 14 residues. Germline lookup yields CDR1 SGHTS and CDR2 YDEGEE. CDR3 amino acids: CASRARSSGNTIYF. The CDR3 region has the DNA TGTGCCAGCAGGGCAAGGAGCTCTGGAAACACCATATATTTT.

The CDR3 nucleotides read TGTGCCAGCAGCCTACAGGGGGCTAGAAAACTGTTTTTT. The encoded protein is CASSLQGARKLFF. The J gene is TRBJ1-4, the V gene TRBV11-2, with 9 bases identical to TRBD1. Germline CDR1 reads SGHAT; CDR2 reads FQNNGV. The J segment lost 10 bases and the V segment lost 5 bases, leaving 5 bases of the junction unmatched. The CDR3 length is 13 residues.

The J gene is TRBJ2-1, the V gene TRBV5-6, with 10 bases matching TRBD2. V lost 5 bases, J lost 9 bases, and 14 bases stayed unmatched. Germline V gene lookup returns CDR1 SGHDT and CDR2 YYEEEE. This CDR3 has 16 residues. DNA of the CDR3: TGTGCCAGCAGTCATACTAGCGGGGCCGGGTGGGGTGAGCAGTTCTTC. It translates to CASSHTSGAGWGEQFF.

The rearrangement joins TRBV29-1 to TRBJ1-5, with 8 positions matching TRBD1. The V gene's germline CDR1 is SQVTM and CDR2 ANQGSEA. This CDR3 is built from 13 residues. Trimming cost V 4 bases and J 2 bases; bases outside gene matches: 1. The CDR3 reads CSVVGQGNQPQHF. CDR3 DNA sequence: TGCAGCGTTGTGGGACAGGGCAATCAGCCCCAGCATTTT.

The V and J genes are TRBV18 and TRBJ2-2, with 7 nucleotides matching TRBD1. The CDR3 totals 18 residues. The J segment lost 3 bases and the V segment lost 3 bases, leaving 13 bases of the junction unmatched. Germline CDR1 and CDR2: KGHSH and LQKENI. Written as DNA, the CDR3 is TGTGCCAGCTCACCGAACCCGAGAGGGGGCGCCGACACCGGGGAGCTGTTTTTT. It encodes CASSPNPRGGADTGELFF.

V gene TRBV6-5 combines with J gene TRBJ2-3; 9 bases map to TRBD1. Trimming at V came to 6 bases and at J to 5 bases, leaving 3 bases not matched to a gene. Looked up from germline, CDR1 is MNHEY and CDR2 is SVGAGI. The length of the CDR3 is 13 residues. CDR3 sequence: CASRTGGRDTQYF. CDR3 in DNA: TGTGCCAGCAGGACAGGGGGAAGAGATACGCAGTATTTT.

CDR3 sequence reads: CASSQGAAYSPLHF. CDR3 DNA sequence: TGCGCCAGCAGCCAAGGGGCAGCTTATTCACCCCTCCACTTT. This chain connects TRBV4-1 to TRBJ1-6; no firm D call. Trimming left V 1 base short and J 8 bases short, with 9 bases between. This CDR3 is built from 14 residues. The germline V gene encodes CDR1 MGHRA and CDR2 YSYEKL.

DNA of the CDR3: TGTGCCAGCAGCGCGGACAGAGGAGCCCTTGTCTATGGCTACACCTTC. It translates to CASSADRGALVYGYTF. V is TRBV2 and J is TRBJ1-2, with D perhaps matching TRBD1 (6 bases). In germline, CDR1 is SNHLY, CDR2 FYNNEI. The CDR3 has 16 residues. V lost 6 bases and J 4 bases, leaving 21 bases between the germline ends.

V gene TRBV29-1 combines with J gene TRBJ1-4; D is undetermined. V was pared by 6 bases and J by 6 bases, with 14 bases between. The CDR3 totals 13 residues. The germline gives CDR1 SQVTM, CDR2 ANQGSEA. The CDR3 DNA follows: TGCAGCGTGGCCCCGGGAGTCGATGAAAAACTGTTTTTT. Encoded protein: CSVAPGVDEKLFF. Based on the CDR3 plus reference TRBV29-1 and TRBJ1-4, the full variable domain is SAVISQKPSRDICQRGTSLTIQCQVDSQVTMMFWYRQQPGQSLTLIATANQGSEATYESGFVIDKFPISRPNLTFSTLTVSNMSPEDSSIYLCSVAPGVDEKLFFGSGTQLSVL.

This clone was picked up one time. The chain carries TRBV5-6 and TRBJ1-4, with no clear D. Trimming pared 0 bases from V and 5 bases from J, leaving 11 bases between. CDR1 and CDR2 from the germline V gene are SGHDT and YYEEEE. This CDR3 has 15 residues. This CDR3 is CASSLGWASNEKLFF. The CDR3 region has the DNA TGTGCCAGCAGCTTGGGGTGGGCGTCAAATGAAAAACTGTTTTTT. Filled out from reference TRBV5-6 and TRBJ1-4, the complete variable domain reads DAGVTQSPTHLIKTRGQQVTLRCSPKSGHDTVSWYQQALGQGPQFIFQYYEEEERQRGNFPDRFSGHQFPNYSSELNVNALLLGDSALYLCASSLGWASNEKLFFGSGTQLSVL.

The chain couples TRBV4-1 to TRBJ2-1; D is possibly TRBD2 (5 bases). CDR1 and CDR2 (germline): MGHRA, YSYEKL. CDR3 length equals 13 residues. Between the trimmed V and J ends, which lost 5 bases and 4 bases, there was a span of 9 bases. CDR3 loop: CASSITRYNEQFF. As DNA, the CDR3 is TGCGCCAGCAGCATCACTAGATACAATGAGCAGTTCTTC.

This chain uses TRBV2 with TRBJ2-7; 9 nucleotides match TRBD2. The CDR3 covers 15 residues. The ends lost 7 bases at V and 0 bases at J; junction bases unmatched: 7. Germline V gene lookup returns CDR1 SNHLY and CDR2 FYNNEI. The CDR3 is CASTSLAGFSYEQYF. CDR3 sequence (DNA): TGTGCCAGCACTTCACTAGCGGGCTTCTCCTACGAGCAGTACTTC.

The chain has TRBV2 and TRBJ2-3; D possibly corresponds to TRBD1 (6 bases). The CDR3 is 15 residues long. Per the germline V gene, CDR1 is SNHLY and CDR2 is FYNNEI. V was clipped by 6 bases and J by 2 bases, with 15 bases between them. The CDR3: CASRAIQGATDTQYF. The CDR3 DNA reads as TGTGCCAGCAGAGCTATACAGGGCGCCACAGATACGCAGTATTTT.

The chain has TRBV27 and TRBJ1-2, with 7 nucleotides matching TRBD1. The V gene end was trimmed by 5 bases and the J gene end by 7 bases; junction bases not matched to a gene: 13. Looked up from germline, CDR1 is MNHEY and CDR2 is SMNVEV (reference sequence). This CDR3 spans 15 amino acids. The CDR3: CASSPLLDRVFGYTF. The CDR3 DNA reads as TGTGCCAGCAGTCCCTTGCTCGACAGGGTTTTTGGCTACACCTTC.

CDR3 sequence: CASSTSVGTGANYGYTF. The CDR3 coding sequence is TGTGCCAGTAGTACCTCGGTCGGGACAGGGGCTAACTATGGCTACACCTTC. The chain recombines TRBV19 with TRBJ1-2; 10 bases fit TRBD1. Germline V gene lookup returns CDR1 LNHDA and CDR2 SQIVND (reference sequence). V dropped 4 bases and J dropped 0; count of bases not matched to a gene: 8. CDR3 length: 17 residues.

This clone was found a few times. The genes are TRBV7-2 and TRBJ1-6; 9 bases are a match to TRBD1. CDR1 and CDR2 from the germline V gene are SGHTA and FQGNSA. With V trimmed by 3 bases and J by 6 bases, 6 bases remained unmatched. This CDR3 has 16 amino acids. Here the CDR3 DNA reads TGTGCCAGCAGCTTGCAAGGGACAGGGAGTAATTCACCCCTCCACTTT. It translates to CASSLQGTGSNSPLHF.

The gene calls are TRBV5-8 and TRBJ2-2; 7 bases are a match to TRBD1. There are 17 residues in the CDR3. V lost 4 bases to trimming and J lost 4 bases; unmatched junction nucleotides: 13. CDR1 SGHTS and CDR2 YDEGEE come from the germline V gene. The CDR3 region is CASSQNVRAGGTGELFF. The DNA of the CDR3 is TGTGCCAGCAGCCAAAACGTTAGGGCAGGGGGCACCGGGGAGCTGTTTTTT.

This clone was observed once. J is TRBJ1-2 and V is TRBV5-4; TRBD1 matches at 7 bases. The CDR3 consists of 16 residues. The junction had 8 bases not matched to a gene; V was cut back by 3 bases and J by 0 bases. The germline V gene has CDR1 SGHNT and CDR2 YYREEE (reference sequence). The CDR3 reads CASSSQGGLTNYGYTF. The CDR3 DNA sequence: TGTGCCAGCAGCTCTCAGGGGGGATTAACTAACTATGGCTACACCTTC.